The 5 T cell receptor beta chains below come from one sample, sequenced in a study of shared clonotypes between healthy human individuals. Naive CD8 cells lacked CD45RO, underwent positive selection for CCR7 and left out terminally differentiated effector memory CD45RA+ cells. Libraries were prepared by immunoSEQ multiplex PCR; TCRdb keeps only in-frame clonotypes and omits some of them. Among 2 million to 2.5 million clones, less than 95% were seen once, and the ten largest hold 0.9% to 1.3%. The sequencing sample was made of naive CD8+ T cells sorted from blood. Receptors were obtained from a young man in good health.

The chain employs TRBV6-1 and TRBJ2-6; 11 nucleotides match TRBD1. The J segment lost 2 bases and the V segment lost 4 bases, leaving 10 bases of the junction unmatched. Germline CDR1 MNHNS, CDR2 SASEGT. The CDR3 runs 19 residues. CDR3 sequence reads: CASSAGQGASRPGANVLTF. The CDR3 coding sequence is TGTGCCAGCAGTGCCGGACAGGGGGCCTCGCGTCCTGGGGCCAACGTCCTGACTTTC.

The chain carries TRBV5-4 and TRBJ1-1; D is possibly TRBD1 (6 bases). The CDR3 covers 15 residues. The ends were cut back, 4 bases at V and 0 bases at J, with 13 bases in the middle. Germline CDR1 is SGHNT and CDR2 is YYREEE (reference sequence). The CDR3, as DNA: TGTGCCAGCAGCGCTACAGGGCCCATGAACACTGAAGCTTTCTTT. Translating it yields CASSATGPMNTEAFF.

The chain uses TRBV6-5 and TRBJ2-1, with 7 bases that match TRBD1. The CDR3 extends over 14 amino acids. The V gene's germline CDR1 is MNHEY and CDR2 SVGAGI. V shed 6 bases and J 10 bases; nucleotides not matched to a gene: 12. Written as DNA, the CDR3 is TGTGCCAGCAGCCTGGGACAGACCTTCGGGGAGCAGTTCTTC. Protein product: CASSLGQTFGEQFF.

The genes are TRBV5-6 and TRBJ2-7; D remains unclear. The CDR3 contains 14 residues. The ends were cut back, 2 bases at V and 0 bases at J, with 9 bases in the middle. CDR1 SGHDT and CDR2 YYEEEE come from the germline V gene. CDR3 region: CASSLQLISYEQYF. The CDR3 region has the DNA TGTGCCAGCAGCTTACAGCTTATCTCCTACGAGCAGTACTTC.

This chain joins TRBV28 and TRBJ2-1; 11 bases fit TRBD2. Trimming took 6 bases from V and 10 from J; bases not matched to a gene: 5. This CDR3 has 13 residues. Germline V gene data show CDR1 as MDHEN and CDR2 as SYDVKM. The CDR3 region has the DNA TGTGCCAGCAGCATAGCGGGAGGGTCCGAGCAGTTCTTC. Translating gives CASSIAGGSEQFF.